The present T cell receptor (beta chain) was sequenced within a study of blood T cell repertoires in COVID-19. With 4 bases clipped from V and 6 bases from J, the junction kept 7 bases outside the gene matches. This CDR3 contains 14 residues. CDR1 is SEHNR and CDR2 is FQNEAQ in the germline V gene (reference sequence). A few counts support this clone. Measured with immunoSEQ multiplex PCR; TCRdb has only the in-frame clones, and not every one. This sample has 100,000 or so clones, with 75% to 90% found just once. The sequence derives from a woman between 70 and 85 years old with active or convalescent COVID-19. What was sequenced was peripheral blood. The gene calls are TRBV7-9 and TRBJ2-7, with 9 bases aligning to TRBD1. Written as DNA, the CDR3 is TGTGCCAGCAGCTACGGGACAGGGTCCCGCGAGCAGTACTTC. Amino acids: CASSYGTGSREQYF. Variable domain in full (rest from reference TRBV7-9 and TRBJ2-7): DTGVSQNPRHKITKRGQNVTFRCDPISEHNRLYWYRQTLGQGPEFLTYFQNEAQLEKSRLLSDRFSAERPKGSFSTLEIQRTEQGDSAMYLCASSYGTGSREQYFGPGTRLTVT.